The TCR beta chain described here comes from a study of Ad26.COV2.S vaccination and SARS-CoV-2 variants. Across the whole study: Ad26.COV2.S shots went into the muscle once or twice, 56 days apart.

The V and J ends lost 4 bases and 3 bases, in that order; junction bases with no gene match: 20. The CDR3 runs 19 residues. Germline assignment: CDR1 SGHNT and CDR2 YYREEE (reference sequence). This sample's treatment: 15 to 20 received Ad26.COV2.S at low or high dose, single or two shots; several received placebo; per-sample allocation not given. The samples were gathered on day 63 after the first injection of vaccine or placebo. Sequenced by immunoSEQ multiplex PCR; TCRdb stores in-frame clones only, minus some. Of a few hundred thousand clones listed, 87% are singletons. This clone showed up just once.

This sequence joins TRBV5-4 and TRBJ2-5; 8 bases are shared with TRBD1. This TCR was sampled from a person aged 18-65 years who received the Ad26.COV2.S COVID-19 vaccine or a placebo. The sequences come from peripheral blood, collected in a trial of Ad26.COV2.S vaccine versus placebo. The CDR3 is CASSAPTGEVIRGKETQYF. The CDR3 coding sequence is TGTGCCAGCAGCGCCCCGACAGGGGAGGTAATCCGAGGAAAAGAGACCCAGTACTTC.